A selection of T cell receptor beta chains follows, all from one sample in a study of blood T cell repertoires in COVID-19. Clones were sequenced by immunoSEQ multiplex PCR, and TCRdb holds only the in-frame ones, with some missing. Of some 180,000 clones listed, about four fifths are singletons. Sequencing used peripheral blood. These receptors were collected from a woman aged 40 to 50 with COVID-19, enrolled during active disease. Each CDR3 is given with its conserved first and last residue. The D gene is left open where the match is weak. Some rows have no size entry. The others give once, few or many, or a class for an expanded clone.

abundance	j_gene	v_gene	d_gene	CDR3nt	CDR3aa
few	TRBJ1-6	TRBV14	TRBD1	TGTGCCAGCAGCCAAGAGACAGGGTTCTCACCCCTCCACTTT	CASSQETGFSPLHF
-	TRBJ2-7	TRBV7-9	-	TGTGCCAGCAGCATCGGGACATTTGTCGAGCAGTACTTC	CASSIGTFVEQYF
once	TRBJ2-5	TRBV7-9	TRBD2	TGTGCCAGCAGCCTTGACCGCCCGGGAGGGCTAAGGGAGACCCAGTACTTC	CASSLDRPGGLRETQYF
once	TRBJ2-5	TRBV20-1	TRBD2	TGCAGTGCTAGTTTGCTAGCGGGACGAGAGACCCAGTACTTC	CSASLLAGRETQYF
-	TRBJ2-6	TRBV19	TRBD1	TGTGCCACTACCGGGGACAGGCGCCGTGTGGCTTTC	CATTGDRRRVAF
-	TRBJ1-4	TRBV30	-	TGTGCCTGGACGGAGGAGGGTGAAAAACTGTTTTTT	CAWTEEGEKLFF
-	TRBJ1-5	TRBV28	-	TGTGCCAGCAGTTTAATCTCTGGACAATTAAATCAGCCCCAGCATTTT	CASSLISGQLNQPQHF
once	TRBJ2-1	TRBV6-2/TRBV6-3	-	TGTGCCAGCAGTTACTCGGAGGTCACTGAGCAGTTCTTC	CASSYSEVTEQFF
-	TRBJ1-1	TRBV28	-	TGTGCCAGCAGGGAACAGGGAGCGAATGAAGCTTTCTTT	CASREQGANEAFF
-	TRBJ2-3	TRBV7-2	-	TGTGCCAGCGGTAGGAGGGCTAGCACAGATACGCAGTATTTT	CASGRRASTDTQYF
-	TRBJ2-5	TRBV2	-	TGTGCCAGCAGTAGACTTAAACCCAGCCGGGCGGGAGAGACCCAGTACTTC	CASSRLKPSRAGETQYF
-	TRBJ2-2	TRBV9	-	TGTGCCAGCAGCGTAGTCGGGGAGGCCGGGGAGCTGTTTTTT	CASSVVGEAGELFF
few	TRBJ2-3	TRBV18	-	TGTGCCAGCTCACTAGCAGGGAACGGGCCCACAGATACGCAGTATTTT	CASSLAGNGPTDTQYF
-	TRBJ2-2	TRBV2	-	TGTGCCAGCAGTGAAGCGCGGGTATTAAGTGCGAACACCGGGGAGCTGTTTTTT	CASSEARVLSANTGELFF
-	TRBJ1-2	TRBV28	TRBD1	TGTGCCAGCAGTTTATACCCGGGACAGGGAGGTGGCTACACCTTC	CASSLYPGQGGGYTF
-	TRBJ1-1	TRBV10-1	-	TGCGCCAGCAGTGAGGCTGACAGACACACTGAAGCTTTCTTT	CASSEADRHTEAFF
-	TRBJ2-1	TRBV27	-	TGTGCCAGCATGGGGGAGGCTTTATTATTAGTCTTC	CASMGEALLLVF
few	TRBJ2-2	TRBV27	-	TGTGCCAGCAGTTTATTCCGGGGCGGGGAGCTGTTTTTT	CASSLFRGGELFF
-	TRBJ1-5	TRBV2	TRBD1	TGTGCCAGCAGAGGGACAGCCATTAGCAATCAGCCCCAGCATTTT	CASRGTAISNQPQHF
-	TRBJ1-6	TRBV6-5	-	TGTGCCAGCAGTTACTCGAGGTCCTCGGGTAATTCACCCCTCCACTTT	CASSYSRSSGNSPLHF
-	TRBJ2-2	TRBV11-1	TRBD2	TGTGCCAGCAGCTCCGGACTAGCGGACACCGGGGAGCTGTTTTTT	CASSSGLADTGELFF
-	TRBJ2-3	TRBV5-1	TRBD1	TGCGCCAGCAGCAATGGACAGGGCGGAGATACGCAGTATTTT	CASSNGQGGDTQYF
-	TRBJ2-4	TRBV5-8	TRBD1	TGTGCCAGCAAACGACAGGGGACAGGACCCATTCAGTACTTC	CASKRQGTGPIQYF
-	TRBJ1-2	TRBV2	TRBD1	TGTGCCAGCAGTGCTACAGGGGCAAGATATGGCTACACCTTC	CASSATGARYGYTF
-	TRBJ2-3	TRBV19	TRBD2	TGTGCCAGTAGTAAGGCAGCGGGGGGAACAGATACGCAGTATTTT	CASSKAAGGTDTQYF
-	TRBJ1-4	TRBV14	TRBD1	TGTGCCAGCAGCCAATCCGGACAGGGGTTAAAGGAAAAACTGTTTTTT	CASSQSGQGLKEKLFF
-	TRBJ2-1	TRBV28	-	TGTGCCAGCAGTTTATCACCCTGGGCCGGCAATGAGCAGTTCTTC	CASSLSPWAGNEQFF
-	TRBJ2-3	TRBV6-5	-	TGTGCCAGCAGCCTACAGGGCGTCACAGATACGCAGTATTTT	CASSLQGVTDTQYF
-	TRBJ1-2	TRBV6-2/TRBV6-3	TRBD1	TGTGCCAGCAGCCGAGACAGGGCCTATGGCTACACCTTC	CASSRDRAYGYTF
few	TRBJ2-1	TRBV28	-	TGTGCCAGCAGCTCAAACTTGCAGGTTCGTGAGCAGTTCTTC	CASSSNLQVREQFF
-	TRBJ2-1	TRBV28	TRBD2	TGTGCCAGCGAAGGATCGGGACTAGTGAAAATCAATGAGCAGTTCTTC	CASEGSGLVKINEQFF
-	TRBJ2-1	TRBV10-2	TRBD2	TGCGCCAGCAGTGAGTATCTAGCGGGACGAAATGAGCAGTTCTTC	CASSEYLAGRNEQFF
-	TRBJ1-2	TRBV18	-	TGTGCCAGCTCACCGTCCGGGAACTTTTATGGCTACACCTTC	CASSPSGNFYGYTF
many	TRBJ2-3	TRBV5-4	TRBD2	TGTGCCAGCAGTCGGGAGGACTTGAACACAGATACGCAGTATTTT	CASSREDLNTDTQYF
-	TRBJ2-7	TRBV27	TRBD2	TGTGCCAGCAGTTCTCCGACTAGCGGGAGCTACGAGCAGTACTTC	CASSSPTSGSYEQYF
medium-sized	TRBJ2-2	TRBV9	TRBD2	TGTGCCAGCAGCCTTACTAGCGGGAGGAACACCGGGGAGCTGTTTTTT	CASSLTSGRNTGELFF
-	TRBJ1-2	TRBV25-1	-	TGTGCCAGCAGTGAATCCCTGGGGGCGAACTATGGCTACACCTTC	CASSESLGANYGYTF
-	TRBJ2-1	TRBV25-1	TRBD1	TGTGCCAGCAGTCCGGGACAGGCCAATGAGCAGTTCTTC	CASSPGQANEQFF
-	TRBJ2-2	TRBV6-4	TRBD2	TGTGCCAGCAGTGACTCGACTAGCGGGAACACCGGGGAGCTGTTTTTT	CASSDSTSGNTGELFF
-	TRBJ2-5	TRBV4-1	TRBD2	TGCGCCAGCAGCCAAGATAGGACTAGCCTCCAAGAGACCCAGTACTTC	CASSQDRTSLQETQYF
few	TRBJ1-3	TRBV2	TRBD1	TGTGCCAGCAGGGACACAGGGGGTTCTGGAAACACCATATATTTT	CASRDTGGSGNTIYF
-	TRBJ1-2	TRBV5-4	-	TGTGCCAGCAGCTTTCGGGGGGTGGGCTATGGCTACACCTTC	CASSFRGVGYGYTF
-	TRBJ2-1	TRBV27	-	TGTGCCAGCAGTTTTCAAGCGGGTGTAAGTAATGAGCAGTTCTTC	CASSFQAGVSNEQFF
-	TRBJ1-2	TRBV28	TRBD1	TGTGCCAGCAGTTCGATGACAGGGGAAAGCTATGGCTACACCTTC	CASSSMTGESYGYTF
-	TRBJ1-1	TRBV10-3	-	TGTGCCATCAGTGGGACATCCAACACTGAAGCTTTCTTT	CAISGTSNTEAFF
-	TRBJ2-1	TRBV19	TRBD1	TGTGCCAGTAGGACAGGGGGTAGCTCCTACAATGAGCAGTTCTTC	CASRTGGSSYNEQFF
-	TRBJ1-4	TRBV5-6	TRBD1	TGTGCCAGCAGCAAAGCCGGGACAGATGAAAAACTGTTTTTT	CASSKAGTDEKLFF
-	TRBJ2-3	TRBV27	TRBD1	TGTGCCAGCAGTACGGGACAGGAAGATACGCAGTATTTT	CASSTGQEDTQYF
-	TRBJ2-7	TRBV18	TRBD2	TGTGCCAGCTCATCGGACCCTAGCGGGAACTCCTACGAGCAGTACTTC	CASSSDPSGNSYEQYF
-	TRBJ2-5	TRBV24-1	TRBD2	TGTGCCACCAGTGTTGGGCTAGCGGGGGGGACCCAGTACTTC	CATSVGLAGGTQYF
-	TRBJ1-1	TRBV18	TRBD1	TGTGCCAGCTCACCGGACAGGGTGGACACTGAAGCTTTCTTT	CASSPDRVDTEAFF
-	TRBJ2-5	TRBV3-1/TRBV3-2	TRBD2	TGTGCCAGCAGCCCGGCCCCTAGCGGGAGGGGGGAGACCCAGTACTTC	CASSPAPSGRGETQYF
-	TRBJ1-3	TRBV18	TRBD1	TGTGCCAGCTCAACGACAGGGGGCCTCGGTGGAAACACCATATATTTT	CASSTTGGLGGNTIYF
-	TRBJ2-7	TRBV2	-	TGTGCCAGCAGTGTTACTCGGGACGAGCAGTACTTC	CASSVTRDEQYF
once	TRBJ1-2	TRBV19	-	TGTGCCAGTAGCGAAGGGGGAGCCTATGGCTACACCTTC	CASSEGGAYGYTF